What follows are 18 T cell receptor beta chains derived from one specimen sequenced in a study of response to subunit inactivated influenza vaccine. TCRdb called the RT-PCR reads again in MiXCR, with one record for every CDR3 protein. The repertoire has under 200,000 distinct CDR3 sequences, about a tenth of them found once; the top ten carry around 11%. Sequenced material: non-naive T cells sorted from PBMCs, taken roughly 46 days after vaccination. Receptors originate from a man in his fifties or sixties who received an inactivated influenza vaccine.

This clonotype came up a few times. The chain recombines TRBV6-1 with TRBJ1-5; D gene unclear. The CDR3 contains 14 residues. V lost 6 bases and J 1 base, leaving 10 bases between the germline ends. Germline CDR1 reads MNHNS; CDR2 reads SASEGT. The CDR3 loop reads CASSGDRSNQPQHF. CDR3 sequence (DNA): TGTGCCAGCAGCGGCGATAGGAGCAATCAGCCCCAGCATTTT.

V and J are TRBV18 and TRBJ2-2, with a tentative D call TRBD2 (6 bases). The V end was cut by 2 bases, the J end by 0 bases, with 13 bases between. The germline V gene encodes CDR1 KGHSH and CDR2 LQKENI. This CDR3 region has 17 residues. CDR3 region: CASSPGTGGPNTGELFF. The DNA for the CDR3 is TGTGCCAGCTCACCAGGGACCGGGGGTCCGAACACCGGGGAGCTGTTTTTT. The entire variable domain, with the rest obtained from reference TRBV18 and TRBJ2-2, is as follows: NAGVMQNPRHLVRRRGQEARLRCSPMKGHSHVYWYRQLPEEGLKFMVYLQKENIIDESGMPKERFSAEFPKEGPSILRIQQVVRGDSAAYFCASSPGTGGPNTGELFFGEGSRLTVL.

This clonotype was recorded many times. The rearrangement joins TRBV24-1 to TRBJ2-1; 8 bases fit TRBD1. The length of the CDR3 is 15 residues. Per germline, CDR1 KGHDR and CDR2 SFDVKD. V was clipped by 9 bases and J by 4 bases; unmatched bases: 10. The CDR3 loop is CATAKGTGNYNEQFF. In DNA, the CDR3 is TGTGCCACCGCGAAAGGGACAGGAAATTACAATGAGCAGTTCTTC.

This clonotype has a count of ten or more. The chain employs TRBV28 and TRBJ2-7, with D possibly being TRBD1 (5 bases). The CDR3 is made up of 18 amino acids. Trimming removed 4 bases from V and 0 bases from J, with 22 bases in between. Germline CDR1 reads MDHEN; CDR2 reads SYDVKM. The CDR3 is CASSSLGWGRKSSYEQYF. DNA of the CDR3: TGTGCCAGCAGTTCCCTAGGGTGGGGCCGAAAGAGCTCCTACGAGCAGTACTTC.

This clonotype was counted many times. This chain links TRBV6-5 with TRBJ2-2; D tentatively reads TRBD1 or TRBD2 (5 bases each). V gave up 4 bases and J gave up 5 bases, with 8 bases separating them. Germline CDR1 MNHEY, CDR2 SVGAGI. The CDR3 consists of 13 residues. CDR3 region: CASSFWGTGELFF. The CDR3 DNA sequence: TGTGCCAGCAGTTTCTGGGGGACCGGGGAGCTGTTTTTT.

Many counts were recorded for this clonotype. The chain joins TRBV4-2 to TRBJ2-7; D gene ambiguous. This CDR3 is 15 amino acids long. Germline values: CDR1 LGHNA, CDR2 YNFKEQ. V was cut by 4 bases and J by 0 bases, with 13 bases left in between. DNA for the CDR3: TGTGCCAGCAGCCTCGGTCCCCGAAACTCCTACGAGCAGTACTTC. Encoded protein: CASSLGPRNSYEQYF.

This clonotype was observed a handful of times. The rearrangement uses TRBV11-2 and TRBJ2-7, with 7 bases fitting TRBD2. Per the germline V gene, CDR1 is SGHAT and CDR2 is FQNNGV. This CDR3 region has 15 residues. With 1 base clipped from V and 4 bases from J, the junction kept 7 bases outside the gene matches. CDR3 loop: CASSLAGRRRYEQYF. DNA for the CDR3: TGTGCCAGCAGCTTAGCCGGGAGGCGTAGGTACGAGCAGTACTTC.

This chain connects TRBV6-5 to TRBJ2-1; maybe TRBD1 (5 bases). The CDR3 totals 16 residues. Germline CDR1 and CDR2: MNHEY and SVGAGI. V lost 0 bases to trimming and J lost 2 bases, with 11 bases between them. CDR3 loop: CASSYSVGPTYNEQFF. The CDR3 DNA reads TGTGCCAGCAGTTACTCGGTGGGGCCGACCTACAATGAGCAGTTCTTC.

This clonotype showed up just a few times. V gene TRBV6-5 combines with J gene TRBJ1-5; D may be TRBD1 (5 bases). Trimming left V 4 bases short and J 0 bases short, with 16 bases between. There are 17 residues in the CDR3. The germline V gene encodes CDR1 MNHEY and CDR2 SVGAGI. The CDR3 is CASSSAWLRGSNQPQHF. CDR3 in DNA: TGTGCCAGCAGTTCGGCGTGGTTGAGGGGTAGCAATCAGCCCCAGCATTTT.

Here the CDR3 DNA reads TGCGCCAGCAGCTTTCAGACAGGGTCCCGCTACGAGCAGTACTTC. Encoded protein: CASSFQTGSRYEQYF. V is TRBV5-1 and J is TRBJ2-7; 7 nucleotides agree with TRBD1. The CDR3 covers 15 residues. The V gene end was trimmed by 2 bases and the J gene end by 3 bases; junction bases not matched to a gene: 8. Germline V CDR1 and CDR2: SGHRS, YFSETQ.

This clonotype was seen many times. This chain links TRBV29-1 with TRBJ2-1, with 7 bases fitting TRBD2. This CDR3 is 9 amino acids long. V trimming: 5 bases; J trimming: 15 bases; junction bases outside the gene matches: 4. In germline, CDR1 is SQVTM, CDR2 ANQGSEA. In nucleotides, the CDR3 is TGCAGCGTTAGGGAGGGGCGGTTCTTC. Its translation: CSVREGRFF.

The genes are TRBV6-5 and TRBJ2-3, with 8 bases fitting TRBD1. The CDR3 runs 17 residues. Germline trimming cut 2 bases from V and 2 bases from J; bases unmatched to any gene: 9. CDR1 is MNHEY and CDR2 is SVGAGI in the germline V gene. The CDR3 protein is CASSYERQGRNTDTQYF. The CDR3 coding sequence is TGTGCCAGCAGTTACGAACGACAGGGGCGGAACACAGATACGCAGTATTTT.

This clonotype was observed a handful of times. This chain connects TRBV11-2 to TRBJ1-3; the D gene is possibly TRBD1 (6 bases). Germline V CDR1 and CDR2: SGHAT, FQNNGV. There are 15 residues in the CDR3. Trimming removed 5 bases at V and 0 bases at J, with 11 bases between. In DNA form, the CDR3 reads TGTGCCAGCAGCCCCGGACAGAGCTCTGGAAACACCATATATTTT. It specifies CASSPGQSSGNTIYF.

This clonotype showed up just a few times. The chain has TRBV20-1 and TRBJ1-1, with a tentative D call TRBD1 (6 bases). The CDR3 loop spans 12 amino acids. Trimming removed 3 bases at V and 1 base at J, with 6 bases between. The V gene's germline CDR1 is DFQATT and CDR2 SNEGSKA (reference sequence). This CDR3 reads CSARTGNTEAFF. The CDR3 DNA reads TGCAGTGCTAGGACAGGGAACACTGAAGCTTTCTTT.

In this sample, this clonotype turned up a few times. The chain uses TRBV5-1 and TRBJ2-1, with D possibly matching TRBD1 (6 bases). The ends were cut back, 7 bases at V and 8 bases at J, with 22 bases in the middle. CDR1 SGHRS and CDR2 YFSETQ come from the germline V gene. This CDR3 comprises 15 residues. The CDR3 DNA is TGCGCCAGCGCTTCGACAGGTAGTCGGAAGGATGAGCAGTTCTTC. This sequence encodes CASASTGSRKDEQFF.

This sequence joins TRBV5-1 and TRBJ1-4, with D perhaps TRBD1 (6 bases). CDR1 is SGHRS, CDR2 YFSETQ, per germline. The CDR3 is 17 residues long. Trimming left V 0 bases short and J 4 bases short, with 16 bases between. The CDR3 protein is CASSLGILQGSNEKLFF. The CDR3 region has the DNA TGCGCCAGCAGCTTGGGGATCCTACAGGGAAGTAATGAAAAACTGTTTTTT.

This clonotype appeared many times. This chain connects TRBV20-1 to TRBJ2-2; tentatively, D is TRBD2 (6 bases). Germline V CDR1 and CDR2: DFQATT, SNEGSKA (reference sequence). V was cut by 6 bases and J by 3 bases, with 17 bases left in between. The CDR3 sequence is 15 residues long. The CDR3: CSAAGLGAHTGELFF. DNA for the CDR3: TGCAGTGCAGCGGGCCTCGGGGCCCACACCGGGGAGCTGTTTTTT.

This clonotype was observed a handful of times. CDR3 residues: CASSYDRGGGETQYF. CDR3 coding DNA: TGTGCCAGCAGCTACGACAGGGGAGGAGGGGAGACCCAGTACTTC. The rearrangement uses TRBV6-5 and TRBJ2-5, with 8 bases that match TRBD1. The germline V gene encodes CDR1 MNHEY and CDR2 SVGAGI. Germline trimming cut 6 bases from V and 5 bases from J; bases unmatched to any gene: 11. This CDR3 is built from 15 residues.